A single sample is the source of the 5 T cell receptor beta chains below, sequenced in a study of blood T cell repertoires in COVID-19. Assay: immunoSEQ multiplex PCR; the TCRdb copy retains only in-frame clones and omits some. In the table there are about 180,000 clones, 86% of which are singletons. The sample consisted of PBMCs or T cells enriched from blood (not recorded which). These receptors were collected from a woman aged 25 to 45 who had recovered from COVID-19.

The chain carries TRBV3-1 (or the pseudogene TRBV3-2) and TRBJ1-6, with D perhaps TRBD1 (5 bases). V was trimmed by 5 bases and J by 8 bases, leaving 16 bases between them. Germline-derived CDR1 and CDR2 are LGHDT and YNNKEL (reference sequence). This CDR3 has 15 residues. This CDR3 reads CASSATGRGDSPLHF. In DNA, the CDR3 is TGTGCCAGCAGCGCCACGGGGCGCGGGGATTCACCCCTCCACTTT.

V usage is TRBV3-1 (or the pseudogene TRBV3-2) and J usage is TRBJ1-2; TRBD1 is a possible D gene (6 bases). Germline V CDR1 and CDR2: LGHDT, YNNKEL (reference sequence). Trimming cost V 8 bases and J 5 bases, with 12 bases left between them. The CDR3 runs 12 residues. The CDR3 loop reads CASQDRAYGYTF. The CDR3 region has the DNA TGTGCCAGCCAGGACAGAGCTTATGGCTACACCTTC.

The rearrangement uses TRBV27 and TRBJ2-2, with TRBD1 matching 7 bases. J gave up 5 bases and V 5 bases, and 5 bases lay outside the gene matches. Per the germline V gene, CDR1 is MNHEY and CDR2 is SMNVEV (reference sequence). This CDR3 has 14 residues. Written as DNA, the CDR3 is TGTGCCAGCAGTCCTACAGGGGTTACCGGGGAGCTGTTTTTT. Amino acid sequence: CASSPTGVTGELFF.

This clone was found once. The chain joins TRBV2 to TRBJ1-2, with 7 nucleotides matching TRBD1. This CDR3 spans 13 amino acids. With 7 bases clipped from V and 5 bases from J, the junction kept 7 bases outside the gene matches. The germline gives CDR1 SNHLY, CDR2 FYNNEI. DNA for the CDR3: TGTGCCAGCATCGCAGGGGGTTCGTATGGCTACACCTTC. This codes for CASIAGGSYGYTF.

V and J are TRBV7-3 and TRBJ2-3; a weak D match, TRBD1 (5 bases). The V gene lost 3 bases and the J gene lost 3 bases, with 13 bases spanning the gap. CDR1 SGHTA and CDR2 FQGTGA come from the germline V gene. The CDR3 runs 15 residues. DNA of the CDR3: TGTGCCAGCAGCTTGGCAGGGTACGCAACAGATACGCAGTATTTT. This codes for CASSLAGYATDTQYF.